This TCR beta chain was sequenced in a study of identical twins. Unmatched junction bases numbered 11, after V lost 6 bases and J lost 9 bases. Per germline, CDR1 SGHRS and CDR2 YFSETQ. The CDR3 has 14 residues. From the 5' RACE reads, TCRdb called clonotypes with MiXCR, one entry per CDR3 protein. The repertoire holds about 150,000 distinct CDR3 sequences, with 3% to 4.5% as singletons. The study's findings and limits: Abundant beta clonotypes from cord blood had fewer insertions, unlike memory repertoires, which showed none.

In its sample, this clonotype was seen a few times. What it binds is not known. Material: memory T cells sorted from blood. The rearrangement uses TRBV5-1 and TRBJ1-1, with 10 nucleotides matching TRBD1. This TCR derives from a man aged 18-30 years in good health. The CDR3 DNA is TGCGCCAGCACACCACCGGGACAGGGGCGTCAAGCTTTCTTT. Translating it yields CASTPPGQGRQAFF.